Listed below are T cell receptor beta chains from one sample, sequenced in a study of blood T cell repertoires in COVID-19. Method: immunoSEQ multiplex PCR; TCRdb's copy keeps in-frame clones and lacks some. The data show about 200,000 clones, 85% to 90% seen once. Sequenced: peripheral blood. These receptors were collected from a woman between 50 and 59 years old with acute or convalescent COVID-19. Each CDR3 is given with its conserved first and last residue. The order of the fields is CDR3 length, clone size, D gene, J gene, V gene, CDR3 DNA, CDR3 protein. A D gene is named only where the DNA matches it firmly. Part of the rows lack a size; the others show once, few, many or a class for expanded clones.

>14|few|-|TRBJ2-1|TRBV21-1
TGTGCCAGCGCGGGGGAGCGGGAGAGGAATGAGCAGTTCTTC
CASAGERERNEQFF
>13|-|-|TRBJ1-2|TRBV7-2
TGTGCCAGCAGCTTTCGACAGCTCTATGGCTACACCTTC
CASSFRQLYGYTF
>14|-|-|TRBJ1-3|TRBV7-2
TGTGCCAGCAGCTTAAGGGGATCTGGAAACACCATATATTTT
CASSLRGSGNTIYF
>14|-|TRBD1|TRBJ1-1|TRBV7-9
TGTGCCAGCAGCTTAGTAGGAAGGACAGGAAAAGCTTTCTTT
CASSLVGRTGKAFF
>15|-|TRBD1|TRBJ2-7|TRBV13
TGTGCCAGCAGCTTTGGGGGACAGGGGGGTATAGAGCAGTACTTC
CASSFGGQGGIEQYF
>13|-|-|TRBJ2-7|TRBV18
TGTGCCAGCTCACCATCCGGGATCAACGAGCAGTACTTC
CASSPSGINEQYF
>15|-|-|TRBJ1-5|TRBV9
TGTGCCAGCAGCGTGGGGCAGGGTTGGAATCAGCCCCAGCATTTT
CASSVGQGWNQPQHF
>17|once|TRBD2|TRBJ2-3|TRBV24-1
TGTGCCACCAGTGATGAGGGACTAGCGGGGGGCCGGAATACGCAGTATTTT
CATSDEGLAGGRNTQYF
>14|-|TRBD2|TRBJ2-5|TRBV5-1
TGCGCCAGCAGCCCGGGGACTAACCAAGAGACCCAGTACTTC
CASSPGTNQETQYF
>15|-|-|TRBJ2-2|TRBV6-6
TGTGCCAGCAGTTTCCCGGGGGAACAAACCGGGGAGCTGTTTTTT
CASSFPGEQTGELFF
>13|-|-|TRBJ2-5|TRBV7-2
TGTGCCAGCAGCTGGAGTATAGAAGAGACCCAGTACTTC
CASSWSIEETQYF
>17|-|TRBD1|TRBJ1-4|TRBV30
TGTGCCTGGAGTGTATTAGGGACAGTCGCAACTAATGAAAAACTGTTTTTT
CAWSVLGTVATNEKLFF
>14|few|-|TRBJ2-7|TRBV11-3
TGTGCCAGCAGCTTAATCGGACTCACCTACGAGCAGTACTTC
CASSLIGLTYEQYF
>16|once|-|TRBJ1-4|TRBV5-1
TGCGCCAGCAGCTTTCAGGGCGGCGGGAGCTACGAAAAACTGTTTTTT
CASSFQGGGSYEKLFF
>14|-|TRBD2|TRBJ2-1|TRBV6-4
TGTGCCAGCAGCCTGGGACTAGAGATCGGTGAGCAGTTCTTC
CASSLGLEIGEQFF
>14|-|TRBD1|TRBJ1-2|TRBV5-1
TGCGCCAGCAGCTCGCAGGGGGCGGACTATGGCTACACCTTC
CASSSQGADYGYTF
>17|-|-|TRBJ1-5|TRBV18
TGTGCCAGCTCACCTGGGGTCTCCGGGGGGTCCGGTCAGCCCCAGCATTTT
CASSPGVSGGSGQPQHF
>16|-|-|TRBJ2-3|TRBV5-4
TGTGCCAGCAGCTTGGCCGGGAAAGCCGGAACAGATACGCAGTATTTT
CASSLAGKAGTDTQYF
>17|-|-|TRBJ2-1|TRBV10-2
TGCGCCAGCAGTGAGTTTGGCGGGGATAGCTCCTACAATGAGCAGTTCTTC
CASSEFGGDSSYNEQFF
>14|-|TRBD1|TRBJ1-4|TRBV11-2
TGTGCCAGCACCTGGGGACAGGGCTATGAAAAACTGTTTTTT
CASTWGQGYEKLFF
>17|-|TRBD2|TRBJ2-1|TRBV4-2
TGTGCCAGCAGCCCAGCTGAGACTAGCGGGTACGACAATGAGCAGTTCTTC
CASSPAETSGYDNEQFF
>16|-|TRBD2|TRBJ2-5|TRBV7-2
TGTGCCAGCAGTCGAGTAGCGGGGGGATACCAAGAGACCCAGTACTTC
CASSRVAGGYQETQYF
>11|-|-|TRBJ2-2|TRBV24-1
TGTGCCACCAGTTATAATGGGGAGCTGTTTTTT
CATSYNGELFF
>12|-|-|TRBJ2-5|TRBV3-1/TRBV3-2
TGTGCCAGCAGCCAAGATTCGAGGGCCCAGTACTTC
CASSQDSRAQYF
>13|-|-|TRBJ2-7|TRBV3-1/TRBV3-2
TGTGCCAGCAGCCGACAGGCCTCCTACGAGCAGTACTTC
CASSRQASYEQYF
>14|-|TRBD2|TRBJ2-7|TRBV5-1
TGCGCCAGCAGCCGGACTAGCGGGACCTACGAGCAGTACTTC
CASSRTSGTYEQYF
>15|-|TRBD1|TRBJ1-5|TRBV6-6
TGTGCCACGGCAGGGACAGTTTATAGCAATCAGCCCCAGCATTTT
CATAGTVYSNQPQHF
>12|-|-|TRBJ1-1|TRBV19
TGTGCCAGTAGGGGGGCCGGCACTGAAGCTTTCTTT
CASRGAGTEAFF
>14|few|-|TRBJ2-7|TRBV28
TGTGCCAGCAGTTTAACGCCCAGCTCCTACGAGCAGTACTTC
CASSLTPSSYEQYF
>15|-|TRBD1|TRBJ2-7|TRBV5-8
TGTGCCAGCAGCTTGGGGACAGGGCGGATGTACGAGCAGTACTTC
CASSLGTGRMYEQYF
>15|-|TRBD1|TRBJ2-7|TRBV3-1/TRBV3-2
TGTGCCAGCAGCGGCGGACAGGGGGCGCTGGGCGAGCAGTACTTC
CASSGGQGALGEQYF